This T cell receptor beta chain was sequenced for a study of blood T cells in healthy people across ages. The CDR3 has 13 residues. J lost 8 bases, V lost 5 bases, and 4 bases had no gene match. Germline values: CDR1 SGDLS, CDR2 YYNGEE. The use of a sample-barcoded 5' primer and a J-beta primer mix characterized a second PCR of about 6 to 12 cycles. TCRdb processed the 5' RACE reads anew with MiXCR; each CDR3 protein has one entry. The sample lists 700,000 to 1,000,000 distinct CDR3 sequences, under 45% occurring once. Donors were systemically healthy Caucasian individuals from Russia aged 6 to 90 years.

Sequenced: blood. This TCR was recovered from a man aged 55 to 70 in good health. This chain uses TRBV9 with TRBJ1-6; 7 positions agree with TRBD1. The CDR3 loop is CASRGTGDSPLHF. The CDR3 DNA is TGTGCCAGCAGAGGAACAGGGGATTCACCCCTCCACTTT.